Shown below are 21 T cell receptor beta chains from a single sample sequenced in a study of cytomegalovirus exposure and HLA in healthy donors. PCR used 60 Vbeta primers and 13 Jbeta primers. The repertoire was sequenced with immunoSEQ multiplex PCR; TCRdb's copy has only in-frame clones and lacks some. The table shows 150,000 to 200,000 clones, with roughly four fifths occurring only once. Sequenced sample: PBMCs. The receptor set was obtained from a man in his fifties or sixties in good health and CMV-seronegative.

This clone was observed a few times. The chain joins TRBV19 to TRBJ1-5, with D hard to call. This CDR3 has 15 amino acids. Germline values: CDR1 LNHDA, CDR2 SQIVND (reference sequence). V was cut by 1 base and J by 0 bases, with 7 bases left in between. The CDR3 DNA sequence: TGTGCCAGTAGTATAGGCCCCGGTAGCAATCAGCCCCAGCATTTT. Amino acid sequence: CASSIGPGSNQPQHF.

This clone was observed a few times. The genes are TRBV6-5 and TRBJ1-1; unclear D gene. V lost 7 bases, J lost 1 base, and 7 bases lay in between. Germline-derived CDR1 and CDR2 are MNHEY and SVGAGI. The CDR3 loop spans 12 amino acids. The CDR3 coding sequence is TGTGCCAGCAAATCAGGGAACACTGAAGCTTTCTTT. Translation gives CASKSGNTEAFF.

The gene calls are TRBV9 and TRBJ1-4; 7 bases are a match to TRBD1. The length of the CDR3 is 13 residues. Germline CDR1 reads SGDLS; CDR2 reads YYNGEE. The V and J ends lost 7 bases and 8 bases, in that order; junction bases with no gene match: 8. CDR3 residues: CASAGQLGEKLFF. Here the CDR3 DNA reads TGTGCCAGCGCGGGACAGCTAGGGGAAAAACTGTTTTTT.

This clone appeared a single time. This CDR3 is CAISESWQGGQPQHF. The CDR3 region has the DNA TGTGCCATCAGTGAGTCTTGGCAGGGTGGTCAGCCCCAGCATTTT. The V gene is TRBV10-3, the J gene TRBJ1-5; D perhaps matches TRBD1 (5 bases). Germline loops: CDR1 ENHRY, CDR2 SYGVKD. This CDR3 has 15 residues. V lost 0 bases and J lost 6, with 12 bases in between.

This rearrangement joins TRBV6-1 to TRBJ2-7; D unclear. Trimming cost V 6 bases and J 7 bases, with 16 bases left between them. From germline, CDR1 is MNHNS and CDR2 SASEGT. This CDR3 has 13 residues. In DNA form, the CDR3 reads TGTGCCAGCAGCCCTCGAGGTTACTCGGAGCAGTACTTC. As protein: CASSPRGYSEQYF.

This clone was recorded once. The V gene is TRBV6-5, the J gene TRBJ2-2, with D hard to call. The ends were cut back, 6 bases at V and 4 bases at J, with 6 bases in the middle. Germline CDR1 and CDR2: MNHEY and SVGAGI. There are 12 residues in the CDR3. CDR3 loop: CASRRSTGELFF. The CDR3 coding sequence is TGTGCCAGCAGACGGAGCACCGGGGAGCTGTTTTTT.

The chain couples TRBV10-3 to TRBJ2-5; D is unresolved. V was clipped by 8 bases and J by 1 base, with 5 bases between them. The CDR3 has 11 residues. Germline lookup yields CDR1 ENHRY and CDR2 SYGVKD. In nucleotides, the CDR3 is TGTGCCATCGGGCTCCAAGAGACCCAGTACTTC. Its protein product is CAIGLQETQYF.

The V and J genes are TRBV5-1 and TRBJ2-7; 8 bases line up with TRBD1. The CDR3 extends over 13 amino acids. V lost 2 bases and J lost 6; bases outside the gene matches: 4. Germline CDR1 and CDR2: SGHRS and YFSETQ. The CDR3 DNA reads as TGCGCCAGCAGCTTTGGACAGGGAGGCGAGCAGTACTTC. As protein: CASSFGQGGEQYF.

The rearrangement uses TRBV28 and TRBJ1-1; D gene ambiguous. The ends were cut back, 5 bases at V and 5 bases at J, with 18 bases in the middle. The CDR3 covers 15 residues. Germline V gene data show CDR1 as MDHEN and CDR2 as SYDVKM. The CDR3 region is CASSPPSRGSTEAFF. In DNA, the CDR3 is TGTGCCAGCAGTCCCCCCTCACGCGGGTCAACTGAAGCTTTCTTT.

As to this clone: Sequence at one end of the junction differs from germline and may be a read error. The chain has TRBV7-9 and TRBJ1-2, with D possibly TRBD1 on 5 matching bases. The CDR3 has 13 residues. The V gene's germline CDR1 is SEHNR and CDR2 FQNEAQ (reference sequence). In nucleotides, the CDR3 is TGTTCCAGCAGCTTAAGGATAGGGGTGGGCTACACCTTC. Residues: CSSSLRIGVGYTF.

This clone was recorded a few times. The V call is TRBV19, the J call TRBJ1-2; D gene uncertain. This CDR3 spans 13 amino acids. V shed 8 bases and J shed 2 bases, with 12 bases lying between them. Germline CDR1 and CDR2: LNHDA and SQIVND (reference sequence). The CDR3 DNA is TGTGCCAGTCCTTGGGAGACCAACTATGGCTACACCTTC. Protein product: CASPWETNYGYTF.

V and J are TRBV6-6 and TRBJ2-3; 8 nucleotides line up with TRBD2. The trim removed 6 bases at V and 3 bases at J, leaving 5 bases unmatched. The CDR3 length is 14 residues. CDR1 and CDR2 from the germline V gene are MNHNY and SVGAGI (reference sequence). In DNA form, the CDR3 reads TGTGCCAGCAGCGTGACGGGGGGGACAGATACGCAGTATTTT. Translating it yields CASSVTGGTDTQYF.

The gene calls are TRBV5-1 and TRBJ2-5, with TRBD1 matching 8 bases. CDR1 is SGHRS, CDR2 YFSETQ, per germline. This CDR3 has 18 amino acids. Trimming at V came to 4 bases and at J to 4 bases, leaving 18 bases not matched to a gene. The CDR3 here is CASSLPLLGTGGGETQYF. Written as DNA, the CDR3 is TGCGCCAGCAGCCTTCCCCTACTTGGGACAGGAGGGGGAGAGACCCAGTACTTC.

In its sample, this clone was seen once. Germline and junction disagree at one end, which may indicate a read error. The V call is TRBV7-9, the J call TRBJ2-1, with 11 bases fitting TRBD2. The length of the CDR3 is 17 residues. Germline lookup yields CDR1 SEHNR and CDR2 FQNEAQ (reference sequence). The CDR3 nucleotides are TGTTCCAGCAGCTTAGTTCTTACTAGCGGGGGATTTAGCGAGCAGTTCTTC. Its protein product is CSSSLVLTSGGFSEQFF.

This chain links TRBV27 with TRBJ2-5; 8 nucleotides line up with TRBD1. The J call may be mistaken, given a closer DNA end match to TRBJ2-7. In germline, CDR1 is MNHEY, CDR2 SMNVEV (reference sequence). This CDR3 has 15 residues. The CDR3: CASSHYGQGSYEQYF. The DNA of the CDR3 is TGTGCCAGCAGTCACTACGGACAGGGTTCCTACGAGCAGTACTTC.

This sequence joins TRBV4-2 and TRBJ2-1; the D is unclear. This CDR3 is 14 amino acids long. The V end was cut by 0 bases, the J end by 4 bases, with 7 bases between. The germline CDR1 and CDR2 sequences are LGHNA and YNFKEQ. The CDR3 region is CASSQDGTYNEQFF. The CDR3 DNA reads TGTGCCAGCAGCCAAGACGGTACTTACAATGAGCAGTTCTTC.

The J gene is TRBJ2-5, the V gene TRBV11-1, with D unresolved. V was pared by 0 bases and J by 5 bases, with 7 bases between. This CDR3 region has 13 residues. The germline V gene has CDR1 SGHAT and CDR2 FQDESV (reference sequence). The CDR3 nucleotides are TGTGCCAGCAGCTTAGCGGCGGCGGAGACCCAGTACTTC. This codes for CASSLAAAETQYF.

This sequence joins TRBV4-3 and TRBJ1-4; no reliable D call. Trimming took 4 bases from V and 2 from J, leaving 14 bases between them. This CDR3 is 16 amino acids long. The germline V gene has CDR1 LGHNA and CDR2 YSLEER. Written as DNA, the CDR3 is TGCGCCAGCAGCCCCCAAAGAGGAGGGACTAATGAAAAACTGTTTTTT. Its protein is CASSPQRGGTNEKLFF.

The rearrangement joins TRBV7-8 to TRBJ1-1; no clear D. CDR1 and CDR2 (germline): SGHVS, FQNEAQ. Trimming took 0 bases from V and 5 from J, leaving 16 bases between them. The CDR3 totals 16 residues. The CDR3 spells CASSLALNPGLTEAFF. CDR3 coding DNA: TGTGCCAGCAGCTTAGCGCTGAACCCAGGATTGACTGAAGCTTTCTTT.

This clone has a single count. The gene calls are TRBV4-2 and TRBJ2-2; 8 bases fit TRBD2. The germline V gene has CDR1 LGHNA and CDR2 YNFKEQ. J gave up 5 bases and V 0 bases, and 5 bases lay outside the gene matches. CDR3 length equals 16 residues. In DNA, the CDR3 is TGTGCCAGCAGCCAAGAGACCGGGGGGGCGACCGGGGAGCTGTTTTTT. It encodes CASSQETGGATGELFF.

The V gene is TRBV9, the J gene TRBJ1-6; weak D call: TRBD1 (5 bases). Germline V CDR1 and CDR2: SGDLS, YYNGEE. The CDR3 runs to 17 residues. V was clipped by 0 bases and J by 1 base, with 11 bases between them. The CDR3 DNA follows: TGTGCCAGCAGCGTAGCGGGGGGGGAATCCTATAATTCACCCCTCCACTTT. It encodes CASSVAGGESYNSPLHF.